The 29 T cell receptor beta chains given below trace back to one sample, sequenced in a study of T cells in Graves' hyperthyroidism and ophthalmopathy. Template material for amplifying TCR beta CDR3 regions consisted of RNA transcripts. Carried out on the TCR CDR3, a first-round RT-PCR used the HTBI primer set. TCRdb processed the multiplex PCR reads anew with MiXCR; each CDR3 protein has one entry. The sample lists over 450,000 distinct CDR3 sequences; approximately 14% were seen once. Input material: blood. Source of these receptors: a woman between 18 and 30 years old with Graves' hyperthyroidism.

This clonotype was picked up many times. CDR3 in amino acids: CASSLRVVRNSPLHF. DNA of the CDR3: TGTGCCAGCAGCTTAAGGGTGGTCCGCAATTCACCCCTCCACTTT. The gene calls are TRBV13 and TRBJ1-6, with unresolved D. Germline CDR1 reads PRHDT; CDR2 reads FYEKMQ (reference sequence). Trimming stripped 2 bases from V and 7 bases from J, with 12 bases between. This CDR3 comprises 15 residues. Full variable domain (remainder filled in from reference TRBV13 and TRBJ1-6): AAGVIQSPRHLIKEKRETATLKCYPIPRHDTVYWYQQGPGQDPQFLISFYEKMQSDKGSIPDRFSAQQFSDYHSELNMSSLELGDSALYFCASSLRVVRNSPLHFGNGTRLTVT.

This clonotype was seen ten or more times. This chain uses TRBV24-1 with TRBJ1-3; D ambiguous. V gave up 4 bases and J gave up 8 bases, with 11 bases separating them. This CDR3 spans 13 amino acids. Per the germline V gene, CDR1 is KGHDR and CDR2 is SFDVKD. CDR3 region: CATSDSTGDTIYF. CDR3 in DNA: TGTGCCACCAGTGACTCGACCGGAGACACCATATATTTT.

The chain is built from TRBV7-3 and TRBJ2-1; 11 nucleotides line up with TRBD2. With V trimmed by 4 bases and J by 7 bases, 9 bases remained unmatched. Looked up from germline, CDR1 is SGHTA and CDR2 is FQGTGA. CDR3 length equals 16 residues. The DNA of the CDR3 is TGTGCCAGCAGCTCCGCTCTAGCGGGAGGCCCAAATGAGCAGTTCTTC. Amino acid sequence: CASSSALAGGPNEQFF.

This clonotype occurred many times. The rearrangement uses TRBV20-1 and TRBJ2-3, with D hard to call. Germline assignment: CDR1 DFQATT and CDR2 SNEGSKA (reference sequence). This CDR3 spans 14 amino acids. Trimming stripped 2 bases from V and 0 bases from J, with 9 bases between. The CDR3 DNA follows: TGCAGTGCTAGACGGTCCCTGAGCACAGATACGCAGTATTTT. This sequence encodes CSARRSLSTDTQYF.

This clonotype was detected many times. The junction does not match germline at one end; this may be a read error. J is TRBJ2-3 and V is TRBV7-3; D gene ambiguous. There are 14 residues in the CDR3. Per germline, CDR1 SGHTA and CDR2 FQGTGA. The CDR3 spells CASSLNPSTDTQYF. The CDR3 DNA is TGTGCCAGCAGCTTAAACCCCAGCACGGATACGCAGTATTTT.

The table lists this clonotype with many counts. The chain carries TRBV11-2 and TRBJ2-5, with D unclear. With 1 base removed from V and 1 base from J, the gap between germline ends came to 7 bases. The CDR3 has 14 residues. Germline CDR1 is SGHAT and CDR2 is FQNNGV. The CDR3 bases are TGTGCCAGCAGCTTAGGGGTCACCCAAGAGACCCAGTACTTC. The encoded protein is CASSLGVTQETQYF.

The J gene is TRBJ2-6, the V gene TRBV20-1; D gene uncertain. CDR1 and CDR2 (germline): DFQATT, SNEGSKA (reference sequence). Trimming stripped 1 base from V and 6 bases from J, with 4 bases between. This CDR3 has 12 amino acids. The CDR3 loop is CSARGEANVLTF. For the CDR3, the DNA is TGCAGTGCTAGAGGGGAGGCCAACGTCCTGACTTTC.

This clonotype showed up many times. The chain links TRBV6-5 to TRBJ1-1; D call uncertain. Germline V lookup: CDR1 MNHEY, CDR2 SVGAGI. V shed 0 bases and J shed 1 base, with 6 bases lying between them. The length of the CDR3 is 14 residues. The CDR3 sequence: CASSYSKGNTEAFF. As DNA, the CDR3 is TGTGCCAGCAGTTACTCGAAAGGGAACACTGAAGCTTTCTTT.

This clonotype was observed at least ten times. The V gene is TRBV29-1, the J gene TRBJ1-2; D unclear. The ends were cut back, 7 bases at V and 2 bases at J, with 11 bases in the middle. CDR3 length: 12 residues. From germline, CDR1 is SQVTM and CDR2 ANQGSEA. CDR3 in DNA: TGCAGCGCCCTAGACACCAACTATGGCTACACCTTC. This sequence encodes CSALDTNYGYTF.

At least ten counts were recorded for this clonotype. The genes are TRBV7-2 and TRBJ1-1, with unresolved D. The CDR3 consists of 14 residues. V lost 7 bases, J lost 1 base, and 13 bases lay in between. The germline gives CDR1 SGHTA, CDR2 FQGNSA. CDR3 in amino acids: CASKLPRGNTEAFF. The CDR3 region has the DNA TGTGCCAGCAAACTTCCGCGGGGGAACACTGAAGCTTTCTTT.

CDR3 DNA: TGTGCCAGCAGCGTAGAGGGACTAAAGAATGAGCAGTTCTTC. This translates into CASSVEGLKNEQFF. V usage is TRBV9 and J usage is TRBJ2-1, with 7 nucleotides matching TRBD2. V shed 0 bases and J 7 bases; nucleotides not matched to a gene: 4. This CDR3 region has 14 residues. CDR1 SGDLS and CDR2 YYNGEE come from the germline V gene.

This clonotype was observed a few times. Here the CDR3 DNA reads TGTGCCAGCACCGAGAGGGGGTCCGAGCAGTTCTTC. This encodes CASTERGSEQFF. The J gene is TRBJ2-1, the V gene TRBV6-1; tentative D call: TRBD1 (6 bases). The V end lost 7 bases, the J end lost 10 bases, and 14 bases lay between the germline ends. From germline, CDR1 is MNHNS and CDR2 SASEGT. CDR3 length: 12 amino acids.

This clonotype was seen a handful of times. The chain employs TRBV29-1 and TRBJ1-3; unclear D gene. This CDR3 has 11 residues. The V gene's germline CDR1 is SQVTM and CDR2 ANQGSEA. V dropped 3 bases and J dropped 4 bases, with 4 bases sitting between them. Here the CDR3 reads CSVEMGNTIYF. The DNA for the CDR3 is TGCAGCGTTGAGATGGGAAACACCATATATTTT.

In this sample, this clonotype turned up many times. This chain connects TRBV3-1 to TRBJ2-3, with 13 bases matching TRBD2. V shed 1 base and J 2 bases; nucleotides not matched to a gene: 15. This CDR3 comprises 21 residues. Germline V gene lookup returns CDR1 LGHDT and CDR2 YNNKEL (reference sequence). The CDR3 sequence is CASSQAPGLAGVGGYTDTQYF. The CDR3 DNA is TGTGCCAGCAGCCAAGCCCCAGGACTAGCGGGAGTCGGGGGATACACAGATACGCAGTATTTT.

This clonotype has a count of ten or more. A much larger clone differs from this one at a single base, so this may be a read error. The V and J genes are TRBV2 and TRBJ1-1; D is unresolved. The V gene's germline CDR1 is SNHLY and CDR2 FYNNEI. V was shortened by 2 bases and J by 0 bases, with 4 bases between the two germline ends. CDR3 length: 13 amino acids. CDR3 loop: CASSEQVNTEAFF. Written as DNA, the CDR3 is TGTGCCAGCAGTGAACAGGTGAACACTGAAGCTTTCTTT. Full variable domain (rest looked up from reference TRBV2 and TRBJ1-1): EPEVTQTPSHQVTQMGQEVILRCVPISNHLYFYWYRQILGQKVEFLVSFYNNEISEKSEIFDDQFSVERPDGSNFTLKIRSTKLEDSAMYFCASSEQVNTEAFFGQGTRLTVV.

In this sample, this clonotype turned up a few times. The chain combines TRBV6-1 with TRBJ1-4; unclear D gene. This CDR3 is 11 amino acids long. Trimming cost V 4 bases and J 4 bases, with 1 base left between them. Germline CDR1 reads MNHNS; CDR2 reads SASEGT. The CDR3 DNA reads TGTGCCAGCAGTGGTAATGAAAAACTGTTTTTT. This translates into CASSGNEKLFF.

This clonotype occurred a few times. This chain connects TRBV11-2 to TRBJ2-3; D is unresolved. The V end was cut by 0 bases, the J end by 2 bases, with 12 bases between. CDR3 length: 16 amino acids. Germline V gene data show CDR1 as SGHAT and CDR2 as FQNNGV. CDR3 sequence (DNA): TGTGCCAGCAGCTTAGATCCTCCGGGTGCCACAGATACGCAGTATTTT. Translating it yields CASSLDPPGATDTQYF.

The table lists this clonotype with a few counts. V and J are TRBV5-1 and TRBJ2-3, with a weak D call TRBD1 (5 bases). The CDR3 runs to 14 residues. The germline V gene has CDR1 SGHRS and CDR2 YFSETQ. Trimming pared 2 bases from V and 4 bases from J, leaving 11 bases between. DNA of the CDR3: TGCGCCAGCAGCTTCAAGACAGACCCAGATACGCAGTATTTT. Translated, it gives CASSFKTDPDTQYF.

This chain uses TRBV19 with TRBJ2-1; TRBD2 is a possible D gene (5 bases). The germline V and J ends were trimmed by 7 bases and 8 bases, with 18 bases remaining between them. The CDR3 loop spans 14 amino acids. Germline V gene lookup returns CDR1 LNHDA and CDR2 SQIVND (reference sequence). The CDR3 bases are TGTGCCAGTACCTCTCGTTTAGCGTTCGATGAGCAGTTCTTC. Translation gives CASTSRLAFDEQFF.

This clonotype showed up many times. The rearrangement uses TRBV6-1 and TRBJ2-5, with D perhaps matching TRBD1 or TRBD2 (6 bases each). The CDR3 is 15 amino acids. From germline, CDR1 is MNHNS and CDR2 SASEGT. With 5 bases removed from V and 1 base from J, the gap between germline ends came to 14 bases. The CDR3 spells CASSQPGAPQETQYF. The CDR3 DNA reads TGTGCCAGCAGTCAGCCGGGGGCGCCCCAAGAGACCCAGTACTTC.

This clonotype was observed a few times. The chain couples TRBV4-1 to TRBJ1-2; no reliable D call. The CDR3 length is 16 residues. The germline V and J ends were trimmed by 0 bases and 0 bases, with 11 bases remaining between them. Germline V CDR1 and CDR2: MGHRA, YSYEKL. CDR3 in amino acids: CASSQERRAANYGYTF. CDR3 nucleotide sequence: TGCGCCAGCAGCCAAGAACGAAGAGCGGCTAACTATGGCTACACCTTC.

This clonotype was detected many times. V usage is TRBV9 and J usage is TRBJ2-1; D is undetermined. V lost 0 bases and J lost 0, with 10 bases in between. The germline V gene encodes CDR1 SGDLS and CDR2 YYNGEE. CDR3 length equals 16 residues. The CDR3 coding sequence is TGTGCCAGCAGCGTAGGAGTGGTTAGCTCCTACAATGAGCAGTTCTTC. Its protein is CASSVGVVSSYNEQFF. The variable domain in full, completed from reference TRBV9 and TRBJ2-1, reads DSGVTQTPKHLITATGQRVTLRCSPRSGDLSVYWYQQSLDQGLQFLIQYYNGEERAKGNILERFSAQQFPDLHSELNLSSLELGDSALYFCASSVGVVSSYNEQFFGPGTRLTVL.

The sample holds a few counts of this clonotype. The DNA of the CDR3 is TGCAGTGCTCCGGGACAGGGTGACAACGTCCTGACTTTC. It is translated as CSAPGQGDNVLTF. The chain joins TRBV20-1 to TRBJ2-6, with 9 bases lining up with TRBD1. Germline V gene sequence: CDR1 DFQATT, CDR2 SNEGSKA (reference sequence). The V and J ends lost 5 bases and 9 bases, in that order; junction bases with no gene match: 5. There are 13 residues in the CDR3.

This clonotype was found many times. This CDR3 is CASSLITLTAFF. The CDR3 region has the DNA TGTGCCAGCAGTCTGATAACACTGACAGCTTTCTTT. This sequence joins TRBV12-3 or TRBV12-4 and TRBJ1-1, with unresolved D. Trimming pared 5 bases from V and 10 bases from J, leaving 14 bases between. This CDR3 has 12 residues.

This clonotype occurred many times. This chain links TRBV6-2 or TRBV6-3 with TRBJ2-3, with D possibly TRBD2 on 5 matching bases. Trimming pared 8 bases from V and 2 bases from J, leaving 14 bases between. Germline CDR1 MNHEY, CDR2 SVGEGT. This CDR3 comprises 14 residues. The CDR3 bases are TGTGCCAGCTTAAGGGCAGGACTCACAGATACGCAGTATTTT. Amino acid sequence: CASLRAGLTDTQYF.

The rearrangement joins TRBV7-9 to TRBJ1-2; 10 bases fit TRBD1. After removal of 1 base from V and 4 bases from J, the junction contained 3 bases not matched to a gene. This CDR3 region has 15 residues. Germline V lookup: CDR1 SEHNR, CDR2 FQNEAQ (reference sequence). CDR3 protein: CASSLDGDRGYGYTF. CDR3 nucleotides: TGTGCCAGCAGCTTAGACGGGGACAGGGGCTATGGCTACACCTTC.

This clonotype appeared many times. The chain links TRBV29-1 to TRBJ1-4, with D possibly being TRBD1 (5 bases). Between the trimmed V and J ends, which lost 5 bases and 3 bases, there was a span of 13 bases. Germline assignment: CDR1 SQVTM and CDR2 ANQGSEA. The CDR3 has 14 amino acids. This chain's CDR3 is CSVSQVTANEKLFF. The CDR3 DNA reads TGCAGCGTTTCACAGGTGACGGCTAATGAAAAACTGTTTTTT.

This clonotype showed up many times. V gene TRBV3-1 combines with J gene TRBJ1-1; tentatively, D is TRBD1 (6 bases). Germline values: CDR1 LGHDT, CDR2 YNNKEL (reference sequence). Trimming removed 3 bases from V and 10 bases from J, with 9 bases in between. CDR3 length: 11 residues. In nucleotides, the CDR3 is TGTGCCAGCAGCCAGTGGGGGCCAGCTTTCTTT. Translated, it gives CASSQWGPAFF.

V gene TRBV7-9 combines with J gene TRBJ2-1, with 7 positions matching TRBD1. The CDR3 spans 16 residues. The J segment lost 12 bases and the V segment lost 5 bases, leaving 19 bases of the junction unmatched. Germline CDR1 SEHNR, CDR2 FQNEAQ (reference sequence). CDR3 residues: CASSEAVGQRDVWQFF. CDR3 bases: TGTGCCAGCAGCGAAGCCGTGGGACAGAGAGACGTCTGGCAGTTCTTC. Combining the CDR3 with reference TRBV7-9 and TRBJ2-1 gives the whole variable domain DTGVSQNPRHKITKRGQNVTFRCDPISEHNRLYWYRQTLGQGPEFLTYFQNEAQLEKSRLLSDRFSAERPKGSFSTLEIQRTEQGDSAMYLCASSEAVGQRDVWQFFGPGTRLTVL.